Reported below is one T cell receptor (beta chain). The data belong to a study of blood T cell repertoires in COVID-19. Background on the study: The cDNA or gDNA used as material had been derived from T cells, B-cell-depleted T cells, or PBMCs.

The V gene end was trimmed by 6 bases and the J gene end by 3 bases; junction bases not matched to a gene: 7. The CDR3 runs 15 residues. CDR1 and CDR2 (germline): SNHLY, FYNNEI. Original processing methods: Estimates of nucleated cell counts were drawn from the amplification of reference gene primers. TCRdb's table, derived via immunoSEQ multiplex PCR, lists solely in-frame clones and lacks some. The DNA gave D and trimming, while V, J and clone size come from that table. The repertoire holds around 270,000 clones, about 87% seen once, with approximately 5.3% in the top ten. The receptor was derived from an older woman with COVID-19, enrolled during active disease. The sequenced material came from peripheral blood. The chain combines TRBV2 with TRBJ2-3; TRBD1 matches at 9 bases. The CDR3 sequence: CASRGQGLSTDTQYF. The DNA of the CDR3 is TGTGCCAGCAGGGGACAGGGTTTGAGTACAGATACGCAGTATTTT.